The sequence of this T cell receptor (beta chain) was determined in a study of T cell clonality in common variable immunodeficiency. Study-level findings and limits: Fewer deletions and N-nucleotide insertions were reportedly seen in common variable immunodeficiency TCR beta sequences.

Using immunoSEQ multiplex PCR, the repertoire was profiled, and TCRdb retains in-frame clones only, with some absent. This record lists about 33,000 clones, none seen once only, and the top ten clones contain about 6.1%. This clone was picked up a small number of times. The antigen is not known. The read finishes 3 residues shy of the CDR3 end, and the germline J gene is used to complete it. The CDR3 is 13 residues long. Trimming removed 10 bases at V and 2 bases at J, with 13 bases between. Germline V gene sequence: CDR1 LNHDA, CDR2 SQIVND (reference sequence). For at least one year, all CVID subjects received replacement immunoglobulin.

The TCR was taken from a human donor with common variable immunodeficiency. This chain uses TRBV19 with TRBJ2-3; D gene ambiguous. Sample: peripheral blood mononuclear cells. CDR3: CATSQTYTDTQYF. Incomplete CDR3 DNA: TGTGCCACCTCACAGACGTACACAGATACG. Supplemented by reference TRBV19 and TRBJ2-3, the full variable domain reads DGGITQSPKYLFRKEGQNVTLSCEQNLNHDAMYWYRQDPGQGLRLIYYSQIVNDFQKGDIAEGYSVSREKKESFPLTVTSAQKNPTAFYLCATSQTYTDTQYFGPGTRLTVL.